The 15 T cell receptor beta chains presented below share a single source sample, sequenced in a study of neurological immune-mediated disorders (dated by TCRdb to about 2019). The time point label, read with the paper, signifies: technical triplicate 2. The library was generated by 5' RACE. Sequencing used an Illumina HiSeq 2500. The public sequencing data were trimmed at Q25 with fastp and processed into clonotypes with MiXCR by TCRdb, which kept only in-frame beta chains. Entries are consolidated by CDR3 protein sequence, retaining the most common genes and DNA. This sample is represented by 25,000 to 35,000 distinct CDR3 sequences; more than 10% of them were singletons. The ten largest account for around 5.3% of the sample. The source material was CD4+ T cells from blood. These receptors all come from a female donor with HTLV-1-associated myelopathy (HAM/TSP).

This clonotype was found many times. The chain combines TRBV20-1 with TRBJ1-1; D call uncertain. The V end lost 2 bases, the J end lost 0 bases, and 16 bases lay between the germline ends. CDR1 and CDR2 from the germline V gene are DFQATT and SNEGSKA (reference sequence). The CDR3 is made up of 16 amino acids. CDR3 residues: CSARKPRTHMNTEAFF. The CDR3 DNA reads TGCAGTGCTAGAAAGCCCAGGACCCATATGAACACTGAAGCTTTCTTT.

This clonotype was recorded at least ten times. A junction end diverges from the germline sequence, so it may reflect a read error. The chain couples TRBV12-3 or TRBV12-4 to TRBJ2-1; the D is unclear. The CDR3 sequence is 13 residues long. CDR3: CASSLHSYNEEFF. Here the CDR3 DNA reads TGTGCCAGCAGTTTACACTCCTACAATGAGGAGTTCTTC.

This clonotype has at least ten counts. The chain links TRBV20-1 to TRBJ2-5, with D tentatively TRBD1 or TRBD2 (6 bases each). The CDR3 spans 14 residues. V gave up 3 bases and J gave up 5 bases, with 16 bases separating them. In germline, CDR1 is DFQATT, CDR2 SNEGSKA (reference sequence). The CDR3 reads CSASPGAHRETQYF. The CDR3 DNA is TGCAGTGCTAGCCCGGGGGCCCATCGGGAGACCCAGTACTTC.

The chain couples TRBV10-3 to TRBJ2-3, with 12 bases lining up with TRBD2. Germline V CDR1 and CDR2: ENHRY, SYGVKD. V was pared by 10 bases and J by 0 bases, with 20 bases of the junction left unmatched. The CDR3 covers 20 residues. CDR3 amino acids: CATGTSGWSAAGASTDTQYF. CDR3 DNA sequence: TGTGCCACTGGGACTAGCGGGTGGAGTGCTGCGGGGGCTAGCACAGATACGCAGTATTTT.

This clonotype is labeled medium-sized (0.01 to 0.1%). This chain connects TRBV6-5 to TRBJ2-7; a weak D match, TRBD2 (6 bases). Germline values: CDR1 MNHEY, CDR2 SVGAGI. CDR3 length equals 14 residues. The V end was cut by 2 bases, the J end by 4 bases, with 12 bases between. CDR3 protein: CASSYQGGGYEQYF. CDR3 DNA sequence: TGTGCCAGCAGTTACCAGGGAGGAGGATACGAGCAGTACTTC.

The table lists this clonotype with many counts. This chain links TRBV3-1 with TRBJ2-5, with D possibly matching TRBD2 (5 bases). The CDR3 has 13 amino acids. Germline lookup yields CDR1 LGHDT and CDR2 YNNKEL (reference sequence). Between the trimmed V and J ends, which lost 9 bases and 1 base, there was a span of 12 bases. The CDR3 reads CASTPRGQETQYF. The CDR3 DNA reads as TGTGCCAGTACCCCCCGGGGCCAAGAGACCCAGTACTTC.

This clonotype was counted at least ten times. V and J are TRBV7-9 and TRBJ1-4, with D maybe TRBD1 (5 bases). The V end was cut by 5 bases, the J end by 7 bases, with 14 bases between. This CDR3 is built from 14 residues. CDR1 and CDR2 (germline): SEHNR, FQNEAQ (reference sequence). CDR3 bases: TGTGCCAGCAGCGATACAGGTGACTTTGAAAAACTGTTTTTT. It translates to CASSDTGDFEKLFF.

There are many counts of this clonotype. V and J are TRBV5-1 and TRBJ1-2; D is unresolved. The ends were cut back, 0 bases at V and 8 bases at J, with 11 bases in the middle. Germline assignment: CDR1 SGHRS and CDR2 YFSETQ. CDR3 length equals 13 residues. CDR3 DNA: TGCGCCAGCAGCTTGGACAGTTCTTGGGGCTACACCTTC. It is translated as CASSLDSSWGYTF.

The V gene is TRBV11-2, the J gene TRBJ2-3; the match to TRBD1 covers 10 bases. Germline V gene lookup returns CDR1 SGHAT and CDR2 FQNNGV. After removal of 5 bases from V and 3 bases from J, the junction contained 5 bases not matched to a gene. The CDR3 contains 15 residues. CDR3 nucleotide sequence: TGTGCCAGCAGCATCGGACAGGGGGGGACAGATACGCAGTATTTT. Amino acid sequence: CASSIGQGGTDTQYF.

This clonotype was observed at least ten times. The V and J genes are TRBV29-1 and TRBJ1-4; D perhaps matches TRBD1 (5 bases). This CDR3 has 11 residues. The germline CDR1 and CDR2 sequences are SQVTM and ANQGSEA. With 4 bases removed from V and 8 bases from J, the gap between germline ends came to 8 bases. CDR3 nucleotide sequence: TGCAGCGTTGTGAGGGACGAAAAACTGTTTTTT. Protein product: CSVVRDEKLFF. The whole variable domain, remainder taken from reference TRBV29-1 and TRBJ1-4, is SAVISQKPSRDICQRGTSLTIQCQVDSQVTMMFWYRQQPGQSLTLIATANQGSEATYESGFVIDKFPISRPNLTFSTLTVSNMSPEDSSIYLCSVVRDEKLFFGSGTQLSVL.

This clonotype has more than one count but fewer than ten. No conserved phenylalanine or tryptophan is present at the end of the CDR3, so a read error is the likely explanation. The limits of the CDR3 on the DNA are not certain, so only TCRdb's listed CDR3 is given. V gene TRBV6-5 combines with J gene TRBJ2-5; TRBD1, the table's D call, was not compared with the DNA. Germline V lookup: CDR1 MNHEY, CDR2 SVGAGI. With termini counted, the CDR3 has 13 amino acids. CDR3 residues: CASSSRGQETQHV.

The V call is TRBV4-1, the J call TRBJ2-5; TRBD2 agrees at 15 bases. The CDR3 spans 16 residues. The V gene's germline CDR1 is MGHRA and CDR2 YSYEKL. V trimming: 5 bases; J trimming: 4 bases; junction bases outside the gene matches: 5. The CDR3 here is CASSKGLAGGRETQYF. The CDR3 DNA sequence: TGCGCCAGCAGCAAGGGACTAGCGGGGGGCAGAGAGACCCAGTACTTC.

In its sample, this clonotype was seen many times. The chain is built from TRBV27 and TRBJ2-5, with D possibly TRBD2 on 5 matching bases. CDR3 size: 12 residues. Trimming removed 6 bases from V and 5 bases from J, with 10 bases in between. Germline V gene lookup returns CDR1 MNHEY and CDR2 SMNVEV (reference sequence). DNA of the CDR3: TGTGCCAGCAGGGGAGCGCTGGAGACCCAGTACTTC. Encoded protein: CASRGALETQYF.

Many counts were recorded for this clonotype. The junction differs from germline at one of its ends, possibly a read error. The chain uses TRBV29-1 and TRBJ1-3, with TRBD1 identical over 12 bases. The CDR3 runs 13 residues. The germline CDR1 and CDR2 sequences are SQVTM and ANQGSEA. Here the CDR3 DNA reads TGCAGCGTTGATCCCGGGACAGGGGGCGGATACGATTTT. Translated, it gives CSVDPGTGGGYDF.

This clonotype was found many times. This chain joins TRBV28 and TRBJ2-7, with 16 bases matching TRBD2. After removal of 4 bases from V and 9 bases from J, the junction contained 6 bases not matched to a gene. Germline lookup yields CDR1 MDHEN and CDR2 SYDVKM. The CDR3 extends over 15 amino acids. The CDR3 region is CASSSGTSGGAMQYF. In nucleotides, the CDR3 is TGTGCCAGCAGTTCCGGGACTAGCGGGGGGGCAATGCAGTACTTC.